Listed here are 10 T cell receptor beta chains from one sample, sequenced in a study of Graves' ophthalmopathy and Graves' hyperthyroidism. The study amplified TCR beta CDR3 regions using RNA transcripts. First-round RT-PCR employed HTBI primers, with a second-round multiplex PCR after it. TCRdb re-derived calls from the multiplex PCR reads in MiXCR, one entry per CDR3 protein. Seen here are approximately 1.2 million distinct CDR3 sequences, about 36% observed once, and the top ten hold over 8.5%. The specimen sequenced was peripheral blood or thyroid tissue (not recorded which). These receptors originate from an adult man with Graves' hyperthyroidism.

The genes are TRBV13 and TRBJ2-6, with 11 bases aligning to TRBD2. Germline loops: CDR1 PRHDT, CDR2 FYEKMQ (reference sequence). CDR3 length: 19 amino acids. The V segment lost 4 bases and the J segment 0 bases; nucleotides outside the gene matches: 8. CDR3 DNA: TGTGCCAGCAGCTCCCTAATAGCGGGAGGGACCTCTGGGGCCAACGTCCTGACTTTC. It specifies CASSSLIAGGTSGANVLTF.

V and J are TRBV6-5 and TRBJ1-2; perhaps TRBD1 as D (6 bases). The CDR3 has 17 residues. Trimming stripped 6 bases from V and 1 base from J, with 21 bases between. CDR1 and CDR2 (germline): MNHEY, SVGAGI. CDR3 sequence (DNA): TGTGCCAGCAGGCAGAGGGGGGGGCGCCGGCTTAACTATGGCTACACCTTC. Amino acid sequence: CASRQRGGRRLNYGYTF.

Many counts were recorded for this clonotype. The J gene is TRBJ2-5, the V gene TRBV7-2; D call uncertain. Germline V lookup: CDR1 SGHTA, CDR2 FQGNSA. The V end lost 4 bases, the J end lost 5 bases, and 17 bases lay between the germline ends. The CDR3 has 15 residues. CDR3 sequence (DNA): TGTGCCAGCAGCTACTCGGTGAACAGTCGGGAGACCCAGTACTTC. Translation gives CASSYSVNSRETQYF.

CDR3 bases: TGCAGCGTGGACAGGGCCAGCTACAATGAGCAGTTCTTC. Its translation: CSVDRASYNEQFF. V usage is TRBV29-1 and J usage is TRBJ2-1; 8 nucleotides align to TRBD1. The CDR3 totals 13 residues. V dropped 6 bases and J dropped 3; count of bases not matched to a gene: 4. The germline gives CDR1 SQVTM, CDR2 ANQGSEA.

The rearrangement joins TRBV7-9 to TRBJ2-5; the match to TRBD1 covers 7 bases. V lost 5 bases to trimming and J lost 4 bases; unmatched junction nucleotides: 4. The CDR3 consists of 13 residues. Looked up from germline, CDR1 is SEHNR and CDR2 is FQNEAQ (reference sequence). CDR3 region: CASSITGAETQYF. The CDR3 nucleotides are TGTGCCAGCAGCATTACAGGGGCAGAGACCCAGTACTTC.

There are many counts of this clonotype. J is TRBJ2-7 and V is TRBV7-2, with D perhaps matching TRBD2 (6 bases). V lost 0 bases and J lost 6, with 15 bases in between. Per the germline V gene, CDR1 is SGHTA and CDR2 is FQGNSA. The CDR3 length is 15 residues. The CDR3 loop is CASSLARWAGGEQYF. The CDR3 DNA sequence: TGTGCCAGCAGCTTAGCGCGGTGGGCCGGGGGCGAGCAGTACTTC.

Of note for this clonotype: This may be a read error: a much more frequent sequence differs by one nucleotide. The gene calls are TRBV28 and TRBJ1-6; TRBD1 agrees at 9 bases. Trimming removed 8 bases from V and 8 bases from J; junction bases left unmatched: 4. Germline CDR1 MDHEN, CDR2 SYDVKM. This CDR3 has 13 residues. CDR3 in DNA: TGTGCCAGCCGGGACAGGGATGATTCACCCCTCCACTTT. Residues: CASRDRDDSPLHF.

This clonotype has at least ten counts. The CDR3 coding sequence is TGTGCCAGCAGCTTAGAGCTCGGCAGGGGATATAATTCACCCCTCCACTTT. This codes for CASSLELGRGYNSPLHF. The J gene is TRBJ1-6, the V gene TRBV7-9, with D possibly matching TRBD1 (6 bases). CDR1 is SEHNR and CDR2 is FQNEAQ in the germline V gene (reference sequence). The CDR3 spans 17 residues. Trimming took off 1 base at V and 4 bases at J, with 14 bases between the two ends.

About this clonotype itself: With a much larger clone just one base away, this may be a read error. This chain links TRBV20-1 with TRBJ2-7; D may be TRBD2 (6 bases). The length of the CDR3 is 14 residues. V shed 7 bases and J shed 5 bases, with 21 bases lying between them. CDR1 and CDR2 from the germline V gene are DFQATT and SNEGSKA (reference sequence). This CDR3 is CSVSAEGRLDEQYF. The CDR3 nucleotides read TGCAGTGTTAGTGCGGAGGGAAGATTGGACGAGCAGTACTTC.

This clonotype was recorded at least ten times. The V and J genes are TRBV6-5 and TRBJ1-2; D not resolved. This CDR3 spans 14 amino acids. CDR1 and CDR2 from the germline V gene are MNHEY and SVGAGI. The ends were cut back, 5 bases at V and 4 bases at J, with 14 bases in the middle. The CDR3 region is CASSDTNGIYGYTF. The CDR3 DNA sequence: TGTGCCAGCAGTGACACAAACGGGATCTATGGCTACACCTTC.